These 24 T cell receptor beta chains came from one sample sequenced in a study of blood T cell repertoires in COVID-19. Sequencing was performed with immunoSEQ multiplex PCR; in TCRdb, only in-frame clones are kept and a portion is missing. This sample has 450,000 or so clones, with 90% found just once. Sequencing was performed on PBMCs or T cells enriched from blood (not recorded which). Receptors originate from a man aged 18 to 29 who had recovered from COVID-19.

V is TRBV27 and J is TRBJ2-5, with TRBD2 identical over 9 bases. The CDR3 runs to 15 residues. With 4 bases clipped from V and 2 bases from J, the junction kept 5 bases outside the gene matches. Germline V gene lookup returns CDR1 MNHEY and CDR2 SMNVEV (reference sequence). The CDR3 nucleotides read TGTGCCAGCAGTTCGTCGACTAGCGGACAAGAGACCCAGTACTTC. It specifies CASSSSTSGQETQYF.

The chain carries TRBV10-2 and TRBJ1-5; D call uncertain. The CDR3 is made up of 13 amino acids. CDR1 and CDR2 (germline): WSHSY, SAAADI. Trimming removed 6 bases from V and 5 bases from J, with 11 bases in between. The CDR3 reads CASRPTDYQPQHF. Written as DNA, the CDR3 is TGCGCCAGCAGGCCTACAGATTATCAGCCCCAGCATTTT.

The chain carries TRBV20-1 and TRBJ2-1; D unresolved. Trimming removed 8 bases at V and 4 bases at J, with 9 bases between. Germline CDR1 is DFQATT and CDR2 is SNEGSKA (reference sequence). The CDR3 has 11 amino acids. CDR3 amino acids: CSPQKYNEQFF. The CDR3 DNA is TGCAGTCCTCAGAAATACAATGAGCAGTTCTTC.

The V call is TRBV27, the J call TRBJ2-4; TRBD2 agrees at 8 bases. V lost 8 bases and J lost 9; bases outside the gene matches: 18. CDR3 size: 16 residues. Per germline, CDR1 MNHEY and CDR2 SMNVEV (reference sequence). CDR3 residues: CASHPGRGGIKGIQYF. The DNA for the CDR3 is TGTGCCAGCCACCCAGGACGGGGGGGGATCAAGGGCATTCAGTACTTC.

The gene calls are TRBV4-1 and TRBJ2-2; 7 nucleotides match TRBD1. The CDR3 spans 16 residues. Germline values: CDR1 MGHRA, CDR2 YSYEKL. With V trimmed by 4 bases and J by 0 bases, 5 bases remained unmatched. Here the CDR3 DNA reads TGCGCCAGCAGCCTACGGACAGGCCCGAACACCGGGGAGCTGTTTTTT. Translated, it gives CASSLRTGPNTGELFF.

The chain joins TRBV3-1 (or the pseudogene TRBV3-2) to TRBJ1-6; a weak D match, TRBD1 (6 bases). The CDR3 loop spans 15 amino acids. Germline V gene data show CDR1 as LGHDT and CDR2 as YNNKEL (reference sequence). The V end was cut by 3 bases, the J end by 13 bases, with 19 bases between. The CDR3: CASSQAGAVTNPLHF. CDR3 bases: TGTGCCAGCAGCCAGGCGGGGGCCGTAACGAATCCCCTCCACTTT.

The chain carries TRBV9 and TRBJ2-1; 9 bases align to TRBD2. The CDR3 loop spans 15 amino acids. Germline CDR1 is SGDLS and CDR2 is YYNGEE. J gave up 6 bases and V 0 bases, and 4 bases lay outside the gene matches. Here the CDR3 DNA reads TGTGCCAGCAGCGTAGAGGGCGGGAGGGCCAATGAGCAGTTCTTC. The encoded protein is CASSVEGGRANEQFF.

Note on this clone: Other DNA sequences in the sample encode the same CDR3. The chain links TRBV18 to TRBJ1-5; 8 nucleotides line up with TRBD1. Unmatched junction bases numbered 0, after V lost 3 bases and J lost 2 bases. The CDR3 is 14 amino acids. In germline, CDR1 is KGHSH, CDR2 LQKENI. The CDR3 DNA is TGTGCCAGCTCACCGACAGGGGGCAATCAGCCCCAGCATTTT. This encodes CASSPTGGNQPQHF.

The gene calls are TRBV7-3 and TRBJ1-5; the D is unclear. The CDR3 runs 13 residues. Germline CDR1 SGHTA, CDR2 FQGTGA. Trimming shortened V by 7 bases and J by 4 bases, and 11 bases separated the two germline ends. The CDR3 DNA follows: TGTGCCAGCAACGAGGGCGTTAATCAGCCCCAGCATTTT. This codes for CASNEGVNQPQHF.

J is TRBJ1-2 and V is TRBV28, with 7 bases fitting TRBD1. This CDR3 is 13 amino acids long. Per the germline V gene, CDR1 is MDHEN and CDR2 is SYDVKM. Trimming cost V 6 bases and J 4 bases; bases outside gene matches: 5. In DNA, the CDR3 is TGTGCCAGCAGACCCGGACAGGTCTATGGCTACACCTTC. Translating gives CASRPGQVYGYTF.

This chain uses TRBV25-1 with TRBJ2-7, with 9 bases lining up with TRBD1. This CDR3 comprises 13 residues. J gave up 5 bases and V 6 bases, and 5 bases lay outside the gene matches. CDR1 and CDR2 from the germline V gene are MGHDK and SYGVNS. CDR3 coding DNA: TGTGCCAGCAGACAGGGGGCGTTAAACGAGCAGTACTTC. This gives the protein CASRQGALNEQYF.

The DNA for the CDR3 is TGCGCCAGCAGCCAAGATGCGCAGAACACTGAAGCTTTCTTT. As protein: CASSQDAQNTEAFF. The chain has TRBV4-1 and TRBJ1-1; D gene unclear. Germline V CDR1 and CDR2: MGHRA, YSYEKL. This CDR3 is 14 amino acids long. The V end lost 0 bases, the J end lost 1 base, and 6 bases lay between the germline ends.

The CDR3 sequence is CASSRQGLTYYEQYF. CDR3 DNA sequence: TGTGCCAGCAGCCGCCAGGGACTAACTTACTACGAGCAGTACTTC. The chain links TRBV6-2 or TRBV6-3 to TRBJ2-7, with 7 bases identical to TRBD2. Looked up from germline, CDR1 is MNHEY and CDR2 is SVGEGT. Trimming at V came to 6 bases and at J to 3 bases, leaving 11 bases not matched to a gene. The CDR3 is made up of 15 amino acids.

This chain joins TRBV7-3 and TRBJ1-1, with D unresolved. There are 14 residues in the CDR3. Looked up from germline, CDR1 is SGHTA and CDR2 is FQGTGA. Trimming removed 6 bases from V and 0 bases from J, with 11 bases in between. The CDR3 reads CASRSAGLNTEAFF. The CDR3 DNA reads TGTGCCAGCAGATCGGCAGGATTGAACACTGAAGCTTTCTTT.

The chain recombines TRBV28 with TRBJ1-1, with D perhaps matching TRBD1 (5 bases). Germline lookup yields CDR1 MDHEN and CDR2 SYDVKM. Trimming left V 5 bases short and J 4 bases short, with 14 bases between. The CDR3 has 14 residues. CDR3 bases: TGTGCCAGCAGTCCGCCGACAGATCGCACTGAAGCTTTCTTT. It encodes CASSPPTDRTEAFF.

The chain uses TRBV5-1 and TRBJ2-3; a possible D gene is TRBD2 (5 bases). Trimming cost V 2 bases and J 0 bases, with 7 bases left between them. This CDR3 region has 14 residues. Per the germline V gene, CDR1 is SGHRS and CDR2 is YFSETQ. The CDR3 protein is CASSFSGSTDTQYF. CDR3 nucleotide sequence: TGCGCCAGCAGCTTTTCGGGGAGCACAGATACGCAGTATTTT.

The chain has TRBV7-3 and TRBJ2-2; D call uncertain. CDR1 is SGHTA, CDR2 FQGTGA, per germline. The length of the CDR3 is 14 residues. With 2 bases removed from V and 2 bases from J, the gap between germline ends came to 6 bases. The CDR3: CASSLFVNTGELFF. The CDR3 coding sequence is TGTGCCAGCAGCTTATTTGTAAACACCGGGGAGCTGTTTTTT.

The CDR3 spells CASMGLVVNEQFF. In nucleotides, the CDR3 is TGTGCCAGCATGGGACTAGTTGTTAATGAGCAGTTCTTC. This rearrangement joins TRBV6-5 to TRBJ2-1; 8 positions agree with TRBD2. Per germline, CDR1 MNHEY and CDR2 SVGAGI. V lost 7 bases, J lost 7 bases, and 6 bases stayed unmatched. The length of the CDR3 is 13 residues.

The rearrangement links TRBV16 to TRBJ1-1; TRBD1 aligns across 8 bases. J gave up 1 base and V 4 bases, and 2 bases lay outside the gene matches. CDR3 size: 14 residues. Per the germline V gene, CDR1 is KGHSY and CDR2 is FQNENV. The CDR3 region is CASSPGTGNTEAFF. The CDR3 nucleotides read TGTGCCAGCAGCCCCGGGACAGGGAACACTGAAGCTTTCTTT. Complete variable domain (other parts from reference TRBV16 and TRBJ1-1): GEEVAQTPKHLVRGEGQKAKLYCAPIKGHSYVFWYQQVLKNEFKFLISFQNENVFDETGMPKERFSAKCLPNSPCSLEIQATKLEDSAVYFCASSPGTGNTEAFFGQGTRLTVV.

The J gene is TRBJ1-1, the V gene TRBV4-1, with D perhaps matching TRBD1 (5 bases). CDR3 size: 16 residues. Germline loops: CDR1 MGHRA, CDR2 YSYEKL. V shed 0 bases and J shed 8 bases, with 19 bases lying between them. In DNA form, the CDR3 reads TGCGCCAGCAGCCAAGATCCCCCCCAGGGAATTTCGGAAGCTTTCTTT. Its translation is CASSQDPPQGISEAFF.

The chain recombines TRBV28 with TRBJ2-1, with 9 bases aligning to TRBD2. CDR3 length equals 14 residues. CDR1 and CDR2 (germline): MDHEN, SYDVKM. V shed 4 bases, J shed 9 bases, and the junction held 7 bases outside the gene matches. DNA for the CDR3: TGTGCCAGCAGTTCCGCCGGACTAGCGACTGAGCAGTTCTTC. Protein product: CASSSAGLATEQFF.

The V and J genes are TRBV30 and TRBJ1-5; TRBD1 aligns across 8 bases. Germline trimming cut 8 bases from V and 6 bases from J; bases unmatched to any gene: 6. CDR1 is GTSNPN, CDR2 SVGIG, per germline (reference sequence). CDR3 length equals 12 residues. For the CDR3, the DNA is TGTGCCCTCAGACAGGGGACTCAGCCCCAGCATTTT. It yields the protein CALRQGTQPQHF.

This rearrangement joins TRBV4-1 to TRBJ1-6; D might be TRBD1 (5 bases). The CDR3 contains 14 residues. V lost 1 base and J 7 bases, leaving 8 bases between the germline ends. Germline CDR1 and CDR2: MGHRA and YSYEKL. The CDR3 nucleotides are TGCGCCAGCAGCCAAGGGACATCCAATTCACCCCTCCACTTT. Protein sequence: CASSQGTSNSPLHF.

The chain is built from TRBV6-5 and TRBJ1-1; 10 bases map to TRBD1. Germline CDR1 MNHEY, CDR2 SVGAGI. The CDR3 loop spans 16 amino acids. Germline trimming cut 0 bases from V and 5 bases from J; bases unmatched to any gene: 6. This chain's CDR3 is CASSYSRQGAGTEAFF. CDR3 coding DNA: TGTGCCAGCAGTTACTCCCGACAGGGGGCAGGTACTGAAGCTTTCTTT.